Below are 29 T cell receptor beta chains sequenced from a single sample in a study of blood T cell repertoires in COVID-19. The repertoire was sequenced with immunoSEQ multiplex PCR; TCRdb's copy has only in-frame clones and lacks some. The table includes 350,000 or so clones, 87% detected once. The sequencing sample was made of PBMCs or T cells enriched from blood (not recorded which). These receptors came from a woman in her thirties who had recovered from COVID-19.

A note on this clone: Germline is not matched at one junction end, which may reflect a read error. V is TRBV29-1 and J is TRBJ1-4, with D uncertain. The CDR3 spans 14 residues. Per germline, CDR1 SQVTM and CDR2 ANQGSEA. The CDR3 region has the DNA TGCAGCGTTCAAGATACTATCCTTAATGAAAAACTGTTTTTT. This encodes CSVQDTILNEKLFF.

J is TRBJ1-1 and V is TRBV29-1, with 7 bases identical to TRBD1. This CDR3 has 15 amino acids. Per germline, CDR1 SQVTM and CDR2 ANQGSEA. Trimming took 4 bases from V and 7 from J; bases not matched to a gene: 15. CDR3 in amino acids: CSVATGQPNFGEAFF. The CDR3 bases are TGCAGCGTTGCGACGGGACAGCCGAATTTTGGTGAAGCTTTCTTT.

This chain uses TRBV27 with TRBJ2-7, with 9 nucleotides matching TRBD1. Germline CDR1 is MNHEY and CDR2 is SMNVEV (reference sequence). The CDR3 consists of 13 residues. V gave up 7 bases and J gave up 3 bases; unmatched junction bases: 4. The CDR3 nucleotides are TGTGCCAGCAACCCGACAGGGGGCTACGAGCAGTACTTC. Protein sequence: CASNPTGGYEQYF.

The gene calls are TRBV7-2 and TRBJ1-4, with 9 bases lining up with TRBD1. CDR1 is SGHTA, CDR2 FQGNSA, per germline. The ends lost 2 bases at V and 6 bases at J; junction bases unmatched: 7. The CDR3 is made up of 16 amino acids. The CDR3 protein is CASSLTGQGPHEKLFF. CDR3 bases: TGTGCCAGCAGCTTAACAGGACAGGGGCCACATGAAAAACTGTTTTTT.

The CDR3 nucleotides are TGTGCCAGCAGGACCGAGCGGGGGGCCAGCTATGGCTACACCTTC. Translation: CASRTERGASYGYTF. This sequence joins TRBV2 and TRBJ1-2; possibly TRBD1 for D (6 bases). V dropped 6 bases and J dropped 4 bases, with 18 bases sitting between them. CDR3 length equals 15 residues. Germline CDR1 is SNHLY and CDR2 is FYNNEI.

The chain carries TRBV2 and TRBJ2-7, with TRBD1 matching over 8 bases. V lost 6 bases, J lost 3 bases, and 1 base stayed unmatched. The CDR3 runs 12 residues. Germline CDR1 SNHLY, CDR2 FYNNEI. The CDR3 reads CASRDRGYEQYF. CDR3 nucleotide sequence: TGTGCCAGCAGAGACAGGGGCTACGAGCAGTACTTC.

The CDR3 DNA sequence: TGTGCCAGCAGCTCAAGACAGGGGGGGTCCTATAATTCACCCCTCCACTTT. Translation: CASSSRQGGSYNSPLHF. This chain links TRBV11-2 with TRBJ1-6; 9 bases are a match to TRBD1. Germline V CDR1 and CDR2: SGHAT, FQNNGV. The V and J ends lost 4 bases and 1 base, in that order; junction bases with no gene match: 5. The CDR3 is 17 residues long.

Note on this clone: Other DNA sequences in this specimen translate into the identical CDR3. The chain is built from TRBV3-1 (or the pseudogene TRBV3-2) and TRBJ2-3; the match to TRBD2 covers 10 bases. The germline V gene encodes CDR1 LGHDT and CDR2 YNNKEL (reference sequence). V shed 4 bases and J 1 base; nucleotides not matched to a gene: 5. The CDR3 has 16 residues. The CDR3 DNA reads TGTGCCAGCAGCCCCCGACTAGCGGGCGGCACAGATACGCAGTATTTT. Amino acid sequence: CASSPRLAGGTDTQYF.

Details on this clone: Distinct nucleotide sequences in the sample also encode this CDR3. V and J are TRBV6-2 or TRBV6-3 and TRBJ2-5; a weak D match, TRBD1 (6 bases). Germline V CDR1 and CDR2: MNHEY, SVGEGT. V dropped 9 bases and J dropped 4 bases, with 15 bases sitting between them. The CDR3 contains 13 residues. The CDR3 DNA follows: TGTGCCAGTAGCAGGGGCCTTGGAGAGACCCAGTACTTC. Amino acids: CASSRGLGETQYF.

The chain carries TRBV4-1 and TRBJ1-2; D gene uncertain. CDR1 is MGHRA and CDR2 is YSYEKL in the germline V gene. Trimming cost V 3 bases and J 4 bases, with 6 bases left between them. The CDR3 is made up of 12 amino acids. The CDR3 region has the DNA TGCGCCAGCAGCCATTATATCTATGGCTACACCTTC. Amino acids: CASSHYIYGYTF.

The chain employs TRBV11-3 and TRBJ2-7, with D possibly matching TRBD1 (6 bases). The V and J ends lost 0 bases and 4 bases respectively, with 7 bases between them. This CDR3 comprises 13 residues. Germline-derived CDR1 and CDR2 are SGHNT and YENEEA. The CDR3 coding sequence is TGTGCCAGCAGCTTAGACAGGGGTTACGAGCAGTACTTC. Translating gives CASSLDRGYEQYF. Full variable domain (rest looked up from reference TRBV11-3 and TRBJ2-7): EAGVVQSPRYKIIEKKQPVAFWCNPISGHNTLYWYLQNLGQGPELLIRYENEEAVDDSQLPKDRFSAERLKGVDSTLKIQPAELGDSAVYLCASSLDRGYEQYFGPGTRLTVT.

This clone has only a few counts. This chain links TRBV2 with TRBJ1-6; D remains unclear. Germline loops: CDR1 SNHLY, CDR2 FYNNEI. V was clipped by 7 bases and J by 9 bases, with 10 bases between them. This CDR3 contains 12 residues. The CDR3 DNA reads TGTGCCAGCACCGTGGGCTCTTCACCCCTCCACTTT. Protein: CASTVGSSPLHF. Combining the CDR3 with reference TRBV2 and TRBJ1-6 gives the whole variable domain EPEVTQTPSHQVTQMGQEVILRCVPISNHLYFYWYRQILGQKVEFLVSFYNNEISEKSEIFDDQFSVERPDGSNFTLKIRSTKLEDSAMYFCASTVGSSPLHFGNGTRLTVT.

The V call is TRBV18, the J call TRBJ2-1; the match to TRBD2 covers 7 bases. This CDR3 comprises 15 residues. CDR1 is KGHSH, CDR2 LQKENI, per germline. Trimming removed 1 base from V and 4 bases from J; junction bases left unmatched: 4. The CDR3 reads CASSPLQAGYNEQFF. The CDR3 nucleotides are TGTGCCAGCTCACCACTCCAAGCGGGGTACAATGAGCAGTTCTTC.

The CDR3 DNA reads as TGTGCCTGGAGTGATAAACGTCACAGCTCCTATAATTCACCCCTCCACTTT. Amino acid sequence: CAWSDKRHSSYNSPLHF. The chain is built from TRBV30 and TRBJ1-6; D is uncertain. The V end lost 1 base, the J end lost 0 bases, and 13 bases lay between the germline ends. The CDR3 extends over 17 amino acids. CDR1 is GTSNPN, CDR2 SVGIG, per germline (reference sequence).

The chain couples TRBV6-1 to TRBJ2-2; the D gene is possibly TRBD2 (6 bases). This CDR3 has 16 residues. The V end lost 3 bases, the J end lost 3 bases, and 14 bases lay between the germline ends. Per the germline V gene, CDR1 is MNHNS and CDR2 is SASEGT. This chain's CDR3 is CASSDVRREHTGELFF. CDR3 DNA sequence: TGTGCCAGCAGTGACGTGCGCCGGGAGCACACCGGGGAGCTGTTTTTT.

The V call is TRBV7-7, the J call TRBJ2-3; 8 bases align to TRBD1. Trimming at V came to 1 base and at J to 2 bases, leaving 2 bases not matched to a gene. Germline V gene sequence: CDR1 SSHAT, CDR2 FNYEAQ (reference sequence). This CDR3 comprises 15 residues. The CDR3 sequence: CASSLGTGHTDTQYF. The CDR3 DNA sequence: TGTGCCAGCAGCTTAGGGACAGGGCACACAGATACGCAGTATTTT.

The chain couples TRBV7-2 to TRBJ2-7; 7 bases align to TRBD2. V was pared by 4 bases and J by 2 bases, with 8 bases of the junction left unmatched. From germline, CDR1 is SGHTA and CDR2 FQGNSA. The CDR3 runs 15 residues. The CDR3 sequence is CASSYRGVGPYEQYF. The DNA for the CDR3 is TGTGCCAGCAGCTACCGGGGGGTAGGGCCCTACGAGCAGTACTTC. The whole variable domain, remainder taken from reference TRBV7-2 and TRBJ2-7, is GAGVSQSPSNKVTEKGKDVELRCDPISGHTALYWYRQSLGQGLEFLIYFQGNSAPDKSGLPSDRFSAERTGGSVSTLTIQRTQQEDSAVYLCASSYRGVGPYEQYFGPGTRLTVT.

The chain employs TRBV5-1 and TRBJ2-2; 7 bases are shared with TRBD2. The ends lost 1 base at V and 3 bases at J; junction bases unmatched: 6. Germline CDR1 reads SGHRS; CDR2 reads YFSETQ. The CDR3 loop spans 16 amino acids. For the CDR3, the DNA is TGCGCCAGCAGCTTGTTCCTAGCGGTCGACACCGGGGAGCTGTTTTTT. Its protein product is CASSLFLAVDTGELFF. The entire variable domain, with the rest obtained from reference TRBV5-1 and TRBJ2-2, is as follows: KAGVTQTPRYLIKTRGQQVTLSCSPISGHRSVSWYQQTPGQGLQFLFEYFSETQRNKGNFPGRFSGRQFSNSRSEMNVSTLELGDSALYLCASSLFLAVDTGELFFGEGSRLTVL.

The chain joins TRBV4-1 to TRBJ2-2; a possible D gene is TRBD1 (5 bases). Trimming removed 6 bases at V and 5 bases at J, with 7 bases between. From germline, CDR1 is MGHRA and CDR2 YSYEKL. The CDR3 loop spans 12 amino acids. The CDR3, as DNA: TGCGCCAGCAGTCCAGGGACCGGGGAGCTGTTTTTT. As protein: CASSPGTGELFF.

The rearrangement uses TRBV7-8 and TRBJ2-7, with D possibly TRBD2 on 5 matching bases. The CDR3 is 15 residues long. Germline V CDR1 and CDR2: SGHVS, FQNEAQ. V shed 5 bases and J shed 3 bases, with 17 bases lying between them. The CDR3 region has the DNA TGTGCCAGCAGCCGAGGGAGCGGCTCTCACTACGAGCAGTACTTC. Protein product: CASSRGSGSHYEQYF. Full variable domain (missing parts from reference TRBV7-8 and TRBJ2-7): GAGVSQSPRYKVAKRGQDVALRCDPISGHVSLFWYQQALGQGPEFLTYFQNEAQLDKSGLPSDRFFAERPEGSVSTLKIQRTQQEDSAVYLCASSRGSGSHYEQYFGPGTRLTVT.

The rearrangement links TRBV19 to TRBJ1-5, with D perhaps TRBD1 (5 bases). V was cut by 8 bases and J by 1 base, with 18 bases left in between. The CDR3 is made up of 16 amino acids. Germline lookup yields CDR1 LNHDA and CDR2 SQIVND (reference sequence). CDR3 residues: CASQISGAISNQPQHF. The CDR3 nucleotides read TGTGCCAGTCAGATTAGCGGGGCGATAAGCAATCAGCCCCAGCATTTT.

This clone turned up a few times. The genes are TRBV28 and TRBJ2-2; D is undetermined. CDR1 is MDHEN, CDR2 SYDVKM, per germline. Trimming took off 5 bases at V and 7 bases at J, with 8 bases between the two ends. CDR3 length: 12 residues. CDR3 amino acids: CASSAYLGELFF. In DNA, the CDR3 is TGTGCCAGCAGTGCCTACCTCGGGGAGCTGTTTTTT.

The chain carries TRBV7-8 and TRBJ1-5; 8 bases align to TRBD1. CDR1 and CDR2 (germline): SGHVS, FQNEAQ. V shed 6 bases, J shed 6 bases, and the junction held 4 bases outside the gene matches. This CDR3 is 13 amino acids long. CDR3: CASRPGGGQPQHF. CDR3 DNA: TGTGCCAGCAGGCCAGGGGGCGGTCAGCCCCAGCATTTT.

The rearrangement uses TRBV27 and TRBJ2-7, with 7 bases identical to TRBD2. The CDR3 is made up of 13 amino acids. CDR1 and CDR2 from the germline V gene are MNHEY and SMNVEV (reference sequence). Trimming at V came to 8 bases and at J to 6 bases, leaving 10 bases not matched to a gene. The CDR3 nucleotides read TGTGCCAGCCGGCAGCGGGGTGCCTCCGAGCAGTACTTC. It codes for CASRQRGASEQYF.

This chain joins TRBV12-5 and TRBJ1-1; D is undetermined. Trimming cost V 1 base and J 9 bases, with 18 bases left between them. Looked up from germline, CDR1 is LGHNT and CDR2 is FRNRAP. CDR3 size: 15 residues. The DNA of the CDR3 is TGTGCTAGTGGTTTGGCACGAGGGCAGCCCGGGAAAGCTTTCTTT. It specifies CASGLARGQPGKAFF. The complete variable domain, with remaining parts taken from reference TRBV12-5 and TRBJ1-1, reads DARVTQTPRHKVTEMGQEVTMRCQPILGHNTVFWYRQTMMQGLELLAYFRNRAPLDDSGMPKDRFSAEMPDATLATLKIQPSEPRDSAVYFCASGLARGQPGKAFFGQGTRLTVV.

The V and J genes are TRBV28 and TRBJ2-2, with a possible D match to TRBD1 (5 bases). The ends were cut back, 6 bases at V and 0 bases at J, with 14 bases in the middle. Germline values: CDR1 MDHEN, CDR2 SYDVKM. CDR3 length: 16 amino acids. Here the CDR3 reads CASRTTENANTGELFF. The CDR3 nucleotides read TGTGCCAGCAGGACGACAGAAAACGCGAACACCGGGGAGCTGTTTTTT.

The CDR3 sequence: CAISKGGDASETQYF. The DNA of the CDR3 is TGTGCCATCAGCAAGGGGGGGGACGCATCCGAGACCCAGTACTTC. The rearrangement uses TRBV10-3 and TRBJ2-5; D is perhaps TRBD2 (7 bases). Per germline, CDR1 ENHRY and CDR2 SYGVKD. CDR3 size: 15 residues. V lost 6 bases and J lost 5, with 19 bases in between.

This sequence joins TRBV28 and TRBJ2-2; 7 bases are a match to TRBD1. Germline CDR1 is MDHEN and CDR2 is SYDVKM. CDR3 length: 17 residues. Trimming cost V 3 bases and J 0 bases; bases outside gene matches: 7. CDR3 loop: CASSFPWTGPNTGELFF. The CDR3 bases are TGTGCCAGCAGTTTCCCTTGGACAGGCCCGAACACCGGGGAGCTGTTTTTT.

This clone was seen just once. The chain couples TRBV13 to TRBJ2-6; D is undetermined. V was cut by 0 bases and J by 0 bases, with 6 bases left in between. There are 16 residues in the CDR3. Germline-derived CDR1 and CDR2 are PRHDT and FYEKMQ (reference sequence). CDR3 coding DNA: TGTGCCAGCAGCTTAGGAGGAGACTCTGGGGCCAACGTCCTGACTTTC. It specifies CASSLGGDSGANVLTF.